This is a list of T cell receptor beta chains from one sample in a study of T cell responses to AZD1222 COVID-19 vaccine. Method: immunoSEQ multiplex PCR; TCRdb's copy keeps in-frame clones and lacks some. The table lists under 200,000 clones, around nine tenths of them singletons. The sequences come from peripheral blood, collected 28 days after the second AZD1222 dose. Source of these receptors: an adult who received the AZD1222 COVID-19 vaccine. CDR3s include the opening cysteine and the closing phenylalanine or tryptophan. A D gene is named only where the DNA matches it firmly. Rows give clone size only sometimes, using once, few, many, or a class for an expanded clone.

V,J,size,D,DNA,CDR3
TRBV5-5,TRBJ2-1,-,-,TGTGCCAGCAGCTTTTTGGGGCTAGACAATGAGCAGTTCTTC,CASSFLGLDNEQFF
TRBV3-1/TRBV3-2,TRBJ2-5,-,TRBD1,TGTGCCAGCAGCTATACCGGGACAGGGGGCGTAGAGACCCAGTACTTC,CASSYTGTGGVETQYF
TRBV28,TRBJ2-5,once,TRBD1,TGTGCCAGCAGCCGTCTTGGGACAGGGCAAGAGACCCAGTACTTC,CASSRLGTGQETQYF
TRBV6-5,TRBJ1-4,-,TRBD1,TGTACCACCGGGACAGGGAGTGAAAAACTGTTTTTT,CTTGTGSEKLFF
TRBV9,TRBJ2-5,-,TRBD2,TGTGCCAGCAGCGTTGGCGGACTAGTGTACCAAGAGACCCAGTACTTC,CASSVGGLVYQETQYF
TRBV4-1,TRBJ2-7,-,-,TGCGCCAGCAGCACGTCCTACGAGCAGTACTTC,CASSTSYEQYF
TRBV3-1/TRBV3-2,TRBJ1-2,-,-,TGTGCCAGCAGCCAAGACCCGACCTGGGGCTACACCTTC,CASSQDPTWGYTF
TRBV27,TRBJ1-1,-,-,TGTGCCAGCAGTTTTCCCCGGAGGCTCCCCACTGAAGCTTTCTTT,CASSFPRRLPTEAFF
TRBV27,TRBJ1-6,-,-,TGTGCCAGCACCCAGGTTGGGACCTTTTATAATTCACCCCTCCACTTT,CASTQVGTFYNSPLHF
TRBV7-9,TRBJ1-3,-,-,TGTGCCAGCAGCTTAGCGCCACAGAGCTCTGGAAACACCATATATTTT,CASSLAPQSSGNTIYF
TRBV3-1/TRBV3-2,TRBJ2-3,-,TRBD2,TGTGCCAGCAGCCCCCTTCTAGCGGGAGACACAGATACGCAGTATTTT,CASSPLLAGDTDTQYF
TRBV28,TRBJ1-2,-,TRBD1,TGTGCCAGCAGAATAGGACAGGGGGACGGAAACTATGGCTACACCTTC,CASRIGQGDGNYGYTF
TRBV10-3,TRBJ1-6,-,-,TGTGCCATCAAAGGGACGACCCTCCACTTT,CAIKGTTLHF
TRBV7-9,TRBJ2-7,few,TRBD1,TGTGCCAGCAGCTTGGCACGACAGGGATCGTCTGCTTATTTCTACGAGCAGTACTTC,CASSLARQGSSAYFYEQYF
TRBV3-1/TRBV3-2,TRBJ2-5,-,TRBD2,TGTGCCAGCAGCCTTCGGACTAGCGGGAGGACAGAGACCCAGTACTTC,CASSLRTSGRTETQYF
TRBV11-3,TRBJ2-2,few,-,TGTGCCAGCAGCTTAGATCCTAGTCTCGTAGGGGAGCTGTTTTTT,CASSLDPSLVGELFF
TRBV5-5,TRBJ2-7,-,-,TGTGCCAGCAGCTTGGTTAGCCTTAGCTCCTACGAGCAGTACTTC,CASSLVSLSSYEQYF
TRBV6-2/TRBV6-3,TRBJ1-2,-,-,TGTGCCAGCAGTTACTCGGGCCAGCCAGCTAACTATGGCTACACCTTC,CASSYSGQPANYGYTF
TRBV6-1,TRBJ1-1,-,-,TGTGCCAGCATTCAACAGGAACCTTCGAACACTGAAGCTTTCTTT,CASIQQEPSNTEAFF
TRBV5-5,TRBJ1-5,-,-,TGTGCCAGCAGGAAACAGGGAAATAGCAATCAGCCCCAGCATTTT,CASRKQGNSNQPQHF
TRBV6-2/TRBV6-3,TRBJ2-2,-,-,TGTGCCAGCAGTTACGGAGGGGGACAGAACACCGGGGAGCTGTTTTTT,CASSYGGGQNTGELFF
TRBV7-2,TRBJ2-7,-,TRBD2,TGTGCCAGCAGCAAACTAGCGGGGAACTACGAGCAGTACTTC,CASSKLAGNYEQYF
TRBV9,TRBJ2-7,-,TRBD1,TGTGCCAGCAGCGTAGCGGGGACAGGGGTCCACGAGCAGTACTTC,CASSVAGTGVHEQYF
TRBV28,TRBJ2-3,-,TRBD2,TGTGCCATTTCGACTAGCGCCCGCACAGATACGCAGTATTTT,CAISTSARTDTQYF
TRBV12-5,TRBJ2-2,-,-,TGTGCTAGTGGTTTGTCAGATTCCGGGGAGCTGTTTTTT,CASGLSDSGELFF
TRBV7-2,TRBJ2-5,-,-,TGTGCCAGCAGTTTTAGCACAGAGACCCAGTACTTC,CASSFSTETQYF
TRBV29-1,TRBJ2-3,-,TRBD2,TGCAGCGCCCTAGGACTAGCGGGATCAGATACGCAGTATTTT,CSALGLAGSDTQYF
TRBV19,TRBJ1-1,-,-,TGTGCCAGTACAACGGGAGGAAGGATGACGGCTTTCTTT,CASTTGGRMTAFF
TRBV6-2/TRBV6-3,TRBJ2-5,-,TRBD2,TGTGCCAGCAGTTACAAGGGACTAGCCGGACTCAAGACAGGGACCCAGTACTTC,CASSYKGLAGLKTGTQYF
TRBV7-2,TRBJ2-1,-,-,TGTGCCAGCACCCCTTTCTACCTGGGTGAGCAGTTCTTC,CASTPFYLGEQFF